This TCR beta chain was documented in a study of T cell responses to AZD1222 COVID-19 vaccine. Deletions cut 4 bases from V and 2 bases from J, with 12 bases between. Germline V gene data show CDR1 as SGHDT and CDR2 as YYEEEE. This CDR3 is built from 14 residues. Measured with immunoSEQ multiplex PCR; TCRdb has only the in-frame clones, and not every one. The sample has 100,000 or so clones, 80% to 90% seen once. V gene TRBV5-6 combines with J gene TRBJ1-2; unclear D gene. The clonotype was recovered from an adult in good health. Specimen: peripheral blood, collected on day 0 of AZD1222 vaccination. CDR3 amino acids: CASSRPGGNYGYTF. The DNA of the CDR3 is TGTGCCAGCAGCCGACCGGGCGGGAACTATGGCTACACCTTC.